The rows below give T cell receptor beta chains drawn from one sample of a study of shared clonotypes between healthy human individuals. Produced via immunoSEQ multiplex PCR; TCRdb's table is partial and in-frame only. Of about 1,800,000 clones in the sample, just under 95% were seen once. The specimen was naive CD8+ T cells sorted from blood. Receptors originate from a man between 18 and 29 years old in good health. Each CDR3 is given with its conserved first and last residue.

TRBV27,CASSLGTSYEQYF
TRBV27,CASSLLGTDYEQYF
TRBV29-1,CSVEDPPNNEQFF
TRBV6-1,CASSEQRGALDTQYF
TRBV9,CASSVLDTDTQYF
TRBV25-1,CASSEYPEQYF
TRBV19,CASSILSEGYNEQFF
TRBV4-3,CASSQDRPIGRGYEQYF
TRBV6-1,CASSWDFVSSYEQYF
TRBV4-1,CASSQDRAVTYGYTF